A single sample is the source of the 9 T cell receptor beta chains below, sequenced in a study of cytomegalovirus exposure and HLA in healthy donors. 13 Jbeta primers and 60 Vbeta primers were used for the PCR. Measured with immunoSEQ multiplex PCR; TCRdb has only the in-frame clones, and not every one. The sample holds roughly 120,000 clones, approximately 81% seen once. The source material was PBMCs. The receptor source for this set is a woman aged 18 to 35 in good health and CMV-seropositive.

As DNA, the CDR3 is TGTGCCACCAGCGGGACACCGGGACTAGCGGCTAGCACAGATACGCAGTATTTT. Its translation: CATSGTPGLAASTDTQYF. The chain joins TRBV15 to TRBJ2-3; 11 bases are a match to TRBD2. V was pared by 5 bases and J by 0 bases, with 10 bases of the junction left unmatched. Germline values: CDR1 LNHNV, CDR2 YYDKDF (reference sequence). This CDR3 spans 18 amino acids.

This clone appeared a few times. V and J are TRBV5-1 and TRBJ2-7, with 9 bases identical to TRBD2. Trimming at V came to 6 bases and at J to 1 base, leaving 5 bases not matched to a gene. The germline V gene has CDR1 SGHRS and CDR2 YFSETQ. This CDR3 is 14 amino acids long. CDR3 sequence (DNA): TGCGCCAGCATTTGGGCGGGAGGGTCCTACGAGCAGTACTTC. This encodes CASIWAGGSYEQYF.

V is TRBV5-1 and J is TRBJ2-5; the match to TRBD2 covers 12 bases. The CDR3 totals 15 residues. Trimming removed 7 bases from V and 3 bases from J; junction bases left unmatched: 7. Looked up from germline, CDR1 is SGHRS and CDR2 is YFSETQ. The DNA for the CDR3 is TGCGCCAGCGAGCTAGCGGGAGGGCCTGAAGAGACCCAGTACTTC. Protein sequence: CASELAGGPEETQYF.

The chain couples TRBV5-1 to TRBJ1-1; TRBD1 aligns across 7 bases. The V gene's germline CDR1 is SGHRS and CDR2 YFSETQ. The CDR3 is 15 residues long. The junction had 2 bases not matched to a gene; V was cut back by 0 bases and J by 0 bases. This CDR3 is CASSLVGQLNTEAFF. The CDR3 bases are TGCGCCAGCAGCTTGGTGGGACAGTTGAACACTGAAGCTTTCTTT.

The chain joins TRBV5-1 to TRBJ1-3; D uncertain. This CDR3 is built from 13 residues. Looked up from germline, CDR1 is SGHRS and CDR2 is YFSETQ. Between the trimmed V and J ends, which lost 7 bases and 1 base, there was a span of 9 bases. CDR3 DNA: TGCGCCAGCCGCGCGGCTTCTGGAAACACCATATATTTT. Translated: CASRAASGNTIYF.

J is TRBJ1-1 and V is TRBV19, with a tentative D call TRBD1 (5 bases). V was cut by 5 bases and J by 5 bases, with 12 bases left in between. The CDR3 is made up of 13 amino acids. CDR1 and CDR2 from the germline V gene are LNHDA and SQIVND (reference sequence). CDR3 protein: CASSGQGGTEAFF. The CDR3 region has the DNA TGTGCCAGTAGTGGTCAGGGAGGGACTGAAGCTTTCTTT.

V and J are TRBV7-9 and TRBJ1-1; D remains unclear. The CDR3 loop spans 11 amino acids. Per germline, CDR1 SEHNR and CDR2 FQNEAQ (reference sequence). V dropped 2 bases and J dropped 7 bases, with 5 bases sitting between them. CDR3 coding DNA: TGTGCCAGCAGCTTAAATATTGAAGCTTTCTTT. Protein product: CASSLNIEAFF.

J is TRBJ2-5 and V is TRBV9; a weak D match, TRBD1 (6 bases). CDR1 SGDLS and CDR2 YYNGEE come from the germline V gene. The V end lost 3 bases, the J end lost 1 base, and 13 bases lay between the germline ends. This CDR3 has 15 residues. The CDR3 region has the DNA TGTGCCAGCAGCGCGACAGGAAGAATCCAAGAGACCCAGTACTTC. Amino acids: CASSATGRIQETQYF.

J is TRBJ2-1 and V is TRBV4-1, with D maybe TRBD2 (5 bases). The V gene's germline CDR1 is MGHRA and CDR2 YSYEKL. CDR3 length: 13 residues. V lost 1 base to trimming and J lost 9 bases, with 10 bases between them. CDR3 DNA: TGCGCCAGCAGCCAAGTATATGGAGGTGAGCAGTTCTTC. As protein: CASSQVYGGEQFF.